This T cell receptor (beta chain) was observed in a study of blood T cell repertoires in COVID-19. Overall study context: Samples came from the United States, Italy and Spain, spanning acute and convalescent COVID-19. Nucleic acid was either cDNA or gDNA, and it came from T cells, B-cell-depleted T cells, or PBMCs.

Original analysis: Nucleated cell number was recorded as an estimate derived from reference gene primer amplification. TCRdb's copy holds only in-frame clones and misses some; the assay was immunoSEQ multiplex PCR. For V, J and clone size, that table is used; D and trimming come from the DNA. The sample records around 42,000 clones, roughly 80% being singletons. CDR3 size: 12 residues. V was trimmed by 4 bases and J by 6 bases, leaving 9 bases between them. The rearrangement joins TRBV12-3 or TRBV12-4 to TRBJ1-1, with D perhaps TRBD1 (5 bases). The source is a woman aged 60-75 years with acute or convalescent COVID-19. Sequenced material: peripheral blood. CDR3 amino acids: CASSYGGAEAFF. The CDR3 DNA is TGTGCCAGCAGTTACGGGGGAGCTGAAGCTTTCTTT.